This passage covers 18 T cell receptor beta chains from one sample sequenced in a study of shared clonotypes between healthy human individuals. This table comes from immunoSEQ multiplex PCR, and its TCRdb copy is limited to in-frame clones, with some not included. Of about 2.4 million clones listed, around nine tenths were seen once; the top ten hold 0.11% to 0.15%. The specimen sequenced was naive CD4+ T cells sorted from blood. Subset in this sample: CD45RA+ positively selected. Receptors were obtained from a young man in good health.

The chain combines TRBV30 with TRBJ2-1; 10 bases line up with TRBD2. CDR1 and CDR2 from the germline V gene are GTSNPN and SVGIG (reference sequence). The CDR3 runs 14 residues. J was trimmed by 9 bases and V by 0 bases; bases with no gene match: 5. CDR3 region: CAWSVAGGIGEQFF. The CDR3 DNA reads TGTGCCTGGAGTGTAGCGGGGGGGATAGGTGAGCAGTTCTTC.

The V call is TRBV5-4, the J call TRBJ2-7, with 9 nucleotides matching TRBD1. Germline loops: CDR1 SGHNT, CDR2 YYREEE (reference sequence). The CDR3 runs 16 residues. V shed 4 bases and J 0 bases; nucleotides not matched to a gene: 8. The CDR3 here is CASSAGDRAGSYEQYF. CDR3 sequence (DNA): TGTGCCAGCAGCGCCGGGGACAGGGCGGGCTCCTACGAGCAGTACTTC.

This clone was recorded once. The chain employs TRBV11-3 and TRBJ2-3; 8 bases are shared with TRBD2. Germline lookup yields CDR1 SGHNT and CDR2 YENEEA. The CDR3 runs to 14 residues. V trimming: 4 bases; J trimming: 5 bases; junction bases outside the gene matches: 5. The CDR3 DNA sequence: TGTGCCAGCAGCTGGACGGGGGGGGGAGATACGCAGTATTTT. This codes for CASSWTGGGDTQYF.

Details on this clone: Within the sample, other DNA sequences also encode this same CDR3. This chain joins TRBV5-6 and TRBJ2-2; D uncertain. Trimming shortened V by 2 bases and J by 5 bases, and 4 bases separated the two germline ends. There are 12 residues in the CDR3. Germline CDR1 and CDR2: SGHDT and YYEEEE. In DNA, the CDR3 is TGTGCCAGCAGCTTCCAGACCGGGGAGCTGTTTTTT. This codes for CASSFQTGELFF. Full variable domain (rest looked up from reference TRBV5-6 and TRBJ2-2): DAGVTQSPTHLIKTRGQQVTLRCSPKSGHDTVSWYQQALGQGPQFIFQYYEEEERQRGNFPDRFSGHQFPNYSSELNVNALLLGDSALYLCASSFQTGELFFGEGSRLTVL.

The chain carries TRBV7-8 and TRBJ1-5; tentatively, D is TRBD1 (6 bases). Trimming pared 1 base from V and 5 bases from J, leaving 12 bases between. The CDR3 extends over 15 amino acids. Germline-derived CDR1 and CDR2 are SGHVS and FQNEAQ. Here the CDR3 DNA reads TGTGCCAGCAGCTTAGGGGGGGGGCAGGATCAGCCCCAGCATTTT. This codes for CASSLGGGQDQPQHF.

This chain uses TRBV12-5 with TRBJ2-7; the D call may be TRBD1 or TRBD2 (6 bases each). CDR3 length equals 16 residues. Germline V CDR1 and CDR2: LGHNT, FRNRAP. V was trimmed by 1 base and J by 1 base, leaving 14 bases between them. The CDR3 DNA reads as TGTGCTAGTGGTTTGGCTACAGGGAGGACATCCTACGAGCAGTACTTC. This codes for CASGLATGRTSYEQYF.

V gene TRBV5-6 combines with J gene TRBJ2-1; 7 bases are a match to TRBD1. After removal of 3 bases from V and 6 bases from J, the junction contained 3 bases not matched to a gene. The CDR3 loop spans 13 amino acids. Per the germline V gene, CDR1 is SGHDT and CDR2 is YYEEEE. The CDR3 region is CASSSRQGNEQFF. The CDR3 DNA follows: TGTGCCAGCAGCTCAAGACAGGGCAATGAGCAGTTCTTC.

The V gene is TRBV6-1, the J gene TRBJ2-5, with D possibly called TRBD1 or TRBD2 (7 bases each). Trimming took 8 bases from V and 5 from J, leaving 15 bases between them. The germline CDR1 and CDR2 sequences are MNHNS and SASEGT. This CDR3 is built from 13 residues. The CDR3 region is CASQGGLRETQYF. The CDR3, as DNA: TGTGCCAGCCAGGGGGGGTTACGGGAGACCCAGTACTTC.

V usage is TRBV4-1 and J usage is TRBJ2-1; maybe TRBD2 (6 bases). The CDR3 sequence is 17 residues long. Germline V gene lookup returns CDR1 MGHRA and CDR2 YSYEKL. V lost 0 bases, J lost 2 bases, and 14 bases lay in between. The DNA of the CDR3 is TGCGCCAGCAGCCAAGAGGTTGCTAGCGCTACCTACAATGAGCAGTTCTTC. This sequence encodes CASSQEVASATYNEQFF.

J is TRBJ1-3 and V is TRBV6-6; tentatively, D is TRBD1 (5 bases). This CDR3 has 16 amino acids. Trimming took off 6 bases at V and 0 bases at J, with 15 bases between the two ends. Germline assignment: CDR1 MNHNY and CDR2 SVGAGI (reference sequence). The CDR3 DNA reads as TGTGCCAGCAGGGGGCAGGGTGTCGGCTCTGGAAACACCATATATTTT. This translates into CASRGQGVGSGNTIYF.

The chain employs TRBV7-9 and TRBJ2-7; 8 nucleotides agree with TRBD2. J was trimmed by 4 bases and V by 4 bases; bases with no gene match: 6. CDR3 length: 14 residues. CDR1 and CDR2 from the germline V gene are SEHNR and FQNEAQ (reference sequence). The CDR3 DNA is TGTGCCAGCAGCTCGGGACTAGGGCTATACGAGCAGTACTTC. This gives the protein CASSSGLGLYEQYF.

The chain employs TRBV14 and TRBJ2-5, with TRBD2 as a possible D gene (6 bases). The CDR3 sequence is 18 residues long. Looked up from germline, CDR1 is SGHDN and CDR2 is FVKESK. V shed 3 bases and J shed 0 bases, with 20 bases lying between them. In DNA form, the CDR3 reads TGTGCCAGCAGCCAGGGACTTACTGGGTCCTCGTACCAAGAGACCCAGTACTTC. This sequence encodes CASSQGLTGSSYQETQYF.

The rearrangement uses TRBV4-3 and TRBJ1-2; the D is unclear. V was trimmed by 4 bases and J by 3 bases, leaving 12 bases between them. CDR3 length: 14 residues. The germline gives CDR1 LGHNA, CDR2 YSLEER. The CDR3 here is CASSPETYYYGYTF. CDR3 coding DNA: TGCGCCAGCAGCCCAGAGACCTACTACTATGGCTACACCTTC.

A word on this clone: Other DNA sequences in the sample encode the same CDR3. This chain links TRBV18 with TRBJ1-5; 10 bases map to TRBD1. The CDR3 has 14 residues. The J segment lost 6 bases and the V segment lost 6 bases, leaving 5 bases of the junction unmatched. Germline V lookup: CDR1 KGHSH, CDR2 LQKENI. DNA for the CDR3: TGTGCCAGCTCGCCCGGGACAGGGGCTCAGCCCCAGCATTTT. Its translation: CASSPGTGAQPQHF.

Concerning this clone itself: Other DNA sequences in the same sample also yield this CDR3. The V gene is TRBV5-1, the J gene TRBJ1-6; a weak D match, TRBD1 (6 bases). The germline CDR1 and CDR2 sequences are SGHRS and YFSETQ. The CDR3 spans 14 residues. V lost 3 bases and J lost 10, with 14 bases in between. The CDR3 coding sequence is TGCGCCAGCAGCTCCGGGGGCGAAGGGTCACCCCTCCACTTT. Its protein product is CASSSGGEGSPLHF. Drawing the rest from reference TRBV5-1 and TRBJ1-6, the complete variable domain is KAGVTQTPRYLIKTRGQQVTLSCSPISGHRSVSWYQQTPGQGLQFLFEYFSETQRNKGNFPGRFSGRQFSNSRSEMNVSTLELGDSALYLCASSSGGEGSPLHFGNGTRLTVT.

The J gene is TRBJ1-5, the V gene TRBV6-1; the D gene is possibly TRBD1 (5 bases). The V gene lost 5 bases and the J gene lost 4 bases, with 12 bases spanning the gap. The CDR3 contains 14 residues. Germline V gene lookup returns CDR1 MNHNS and CDR2 SASEGT. CDR3 bases: TGTGCCAGCAGTCCGGTGGGGGTAAATCAGCCCCAGCATTTT. It codes for CASSPVGVNQPQHF.

The V call is TRBV5-1, the J call TRBJ2-5, with D perhaps being TRBD1 or TRBD2 (5 bases each). This CDR3 region has 14 residues. V was clipped by 2 bases and J by 1 base, with 9 bases between them. The germline V gene encodes CDR1 SGHRS and CDR2 YFSETQ. CDR3 amino acids: CASSFFGTQETQYF. Written as DNA, the CDR3 is TGCGCCAGCAGCTTTTTCGGGACCCAAGAGACCCAGTACTTC.

The gene calls are TRBV6-5 and TRBJ1-4; D possibly corresponds to TRBD1 (6 bases). The length of the CDR3 is 14 residues. V lost 6 bases, J lost 7 bases, and 15 bases lay in between. Germline V gene sequence: CDR1 MNHEY, CDR2 SVGAGI. The CDR3 DNA is TGTGCCAGCAGCTCTACAGGGTTAGGTGAAAAACTGTTTTTT. The encoded protein is CASSSTGLGEKLFF.